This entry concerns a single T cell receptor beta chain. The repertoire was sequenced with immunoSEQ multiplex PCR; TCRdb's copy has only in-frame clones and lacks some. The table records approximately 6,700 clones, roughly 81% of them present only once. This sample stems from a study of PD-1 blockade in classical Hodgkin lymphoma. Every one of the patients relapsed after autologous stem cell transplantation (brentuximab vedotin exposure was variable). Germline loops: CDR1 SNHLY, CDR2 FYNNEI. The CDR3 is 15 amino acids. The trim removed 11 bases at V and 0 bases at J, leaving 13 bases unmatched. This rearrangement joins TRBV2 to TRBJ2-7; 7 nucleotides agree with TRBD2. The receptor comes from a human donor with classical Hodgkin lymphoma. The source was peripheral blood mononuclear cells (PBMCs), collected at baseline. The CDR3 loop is CASDQASGRSYEQYF. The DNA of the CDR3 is TGTGCCTCCGATCAGGCTAGCGGCCGCTCCTACGAGCAGTACTTC. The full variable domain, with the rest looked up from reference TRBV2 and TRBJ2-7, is EPEVTQTPSHQVTQMGQEVILRCVPISNHLYFYWYRQILGQKVEFLVSFYNNEISEKSEIFDDQFSVERPDGSNFTLKIRSTKLEDSAMYFCASDQASGRSYEQYFGPGTRLTVT.